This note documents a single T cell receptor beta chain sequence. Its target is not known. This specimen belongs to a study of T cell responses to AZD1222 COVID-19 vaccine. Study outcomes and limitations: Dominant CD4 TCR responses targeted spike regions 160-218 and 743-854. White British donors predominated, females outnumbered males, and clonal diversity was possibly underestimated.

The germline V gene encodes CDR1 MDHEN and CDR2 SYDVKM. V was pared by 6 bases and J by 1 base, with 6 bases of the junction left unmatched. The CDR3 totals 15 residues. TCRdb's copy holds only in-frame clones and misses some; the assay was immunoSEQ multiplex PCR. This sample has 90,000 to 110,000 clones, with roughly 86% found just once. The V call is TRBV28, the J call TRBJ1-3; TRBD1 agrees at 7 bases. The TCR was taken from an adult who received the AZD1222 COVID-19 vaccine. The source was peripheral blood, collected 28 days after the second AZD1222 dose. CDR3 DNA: TGTGCCAGCAGGGCTGACAGGGCGTCTGGAAACACCATATATTTT. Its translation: CASRADRASGNTIYF.